This TCR beta chain stems from a study of regulatory and conventional T cells in RAG deficiency. Assay: immunoSEQ multiplex PCR; the TCRdb copy retains only in-frame clones and omits some. The sample shows roughly 32,000 clones, around 91% of them seen only once. The germline CDR1 and CDR2 sequences are SGHRS and YFSETQ. The CDR3 is made up of 17 amino acids. Unmatched junction bases numbered 4, after V lost 0 bases and J lost 4 bases. These data also formed part of another study, on regulatory T cells. That study adds: The primer mix had 52 TRBV and 13 TRBJ primers.

The rearrangement uses TRBV5-1 and TRBJ2-2, with 12 bases fitting TRBD2. The sample was CD8+ T cells sorted from blood. This receptor was taken from a human donor in good health. The CDR3 sequence is CASSLAGLAGITGELFF. The CDR3 DNA is TGCGCCAGCAGCTTGGCCGGACTAGCGGGAATCACCGGGGAGCTGTTTTTT.